The 27 T cell receptor beta chains below come from one sample, sequenced in a study of shared clonotypes between healthy human individuals. Data came from immunoSEQ multiplex PCR; TCRdb stores just in-frame clones and leaves some out. The repertoire holds approximately 440,000 clones, with approximately 77% as singletons. Material: PBMCs. Every receptor here comes from a woman between 40 and 55 years old in good health. Some clones in this sample may be carry-over from other donors' samples.

This clone appeared a few times. The chain recombines TRBV5-5 with TRBJ2-5; maybe TRBD2 (6 bases). The CDR3 spans 14 residues. Per germline, CDR1 SGHKS and CDR2 YYEKEE (reference sequence). V lost 4 bases to trimming and J lost 5 bases, with 15 bases between them. This chain's CDR3 is CASSAPGVGETQYF. DNA of the CDR3: TGTGCCAGCAGCGCCCCGGGGGTGGGGGAGACCCAGTACTTC. Full variable domain (missing parts from reference TRBV5-5 and TRBJ2-5): DAGVTQSPTHLIKTRGQQVTLRCSPISGHKSVSWYQQVLGQGPQFIFQYYEKEERGRGNFPDRFSARQFPNYSSELNVNALLLGDSALYLCASSAPGVGETQYFGPGTRLLVL.

Of note for this clone: A much larger clone sits a single nucleotide away, making a read error possible. V gene TRBV7-2 combines with J gene TRBJ2-7, with TRBD2 identical over 7 bases. There are 16 residues in the CDR3. The germline V gene has CDR1 SGHTA and CDR2 FQGNSA. CDR3 sequence (DNA): TGTGCCAGCAGCTCGAGGGGACTAACGGAGGCCTGGGAGCAGCACTTC. Translating it yields CASSSRGLTEAWEQHF.

As to this clone: Being one base from a much bigger clone, this may be a read error. V is TRBV28 and J is TRBJ2-3; D might be TRBD1 (6 bases). CDR1 is MDHEN and CDR2 is SYDVKM in the germline V gene. The length of the CDR3 is 15 residues. This CDR3 is CAGSFRGHGTDTQYF. The DNA for the CDR3 is TGTGCCGGCAGTTTTCGGGGACATGGCACAGATACGCAGTATTTT.

This rearrangement joins TRBV25-1 to TRBJ2-1; unclear D gene. V lost 1 base and J lost 12, with 19 bases in between. The CDR3 loop spans 15 amino acids. CDR1 is MGHDK, CDR2 SYGVNS, per germline. The CDR3: CASSEFTSVGIGQFF. The CDR3 DNA reads TGTGCCAGCAGTGAATTTACATCCGTGGGTATTGGGCAGTTCTTC. The variable domain in full, completed from reference TRBV25-1 and TRBJ2-1, reads EADIYQTPRYLVIGTGKKITLECSQTMGHDKMYWYQQDPGMELHLIHYSYGVNSTEKGDLSSESTVSRIRTEHFPLTLESARPSHTSQYLCASSEFTSVGIGQFFGPGTRLTVL.

This clone was picked up many times. The same CDR3 is also encoded by other DNA sequences in this sample. The rearrangement joins TRBV28 to TRBJ1-5; D is unclear. There are 13 residues in the CDR3. Trimming shortened V by 2 bases and J by 11 bases, and 13 bases separated the two germline ends. Germline CDR1 and CDR2: MDHEN and SYDVKM. This CDR3 is CASSLAVIGTQHF. CDR3 in DNA: TGTGCCAGCAGTTTAGCAGTTATCGGTACCCAGCATTTT.

As regards this clone: With a far larger clone one base away, a read error is the likely cause. The identical CDR3 is also encoded by other nucleotide sequences in the sample. The genes are TRBV4-2 and TRBJ2-2, with 7 bases aligning to TRBD2. V trimming: 1 base; J trimming: 4 bases; junction bases outside the gene matches: 12. Germline CDR1 and CDR2: LGHNA and YNFKEQ. This CDR3 spans 18 amino acids. As DNA, the CDR3 is TGTGCCAGCAGCCAAGTCGGGGCGGGAGCCTCGGGCACCGGGGAGCTGTTTTTT. Its protein is CASSQVGAGASGTGELFF.

The chain employs TRBV6-5 and TRBJ1-2, with a weak D call TRBD1 (5 bases). CDR1 MNHEY and CDR2 SVGAGI come from the germline V gene. The CDR3 contains 11 residues. Trimming removed 7 bases at V and 7 bases at J, with 10 bases between. Here the CDR3 DNA reads TGTGCCAGCACCTCGGGGGGTGGCTACACCTTC. Amino acids: CASTSGGGYTF.

The chain couples TRBV9 to TRBJ1-1, with D possibly being TRBD1 (5 bases). Trimming took 3 bases from V and 4 from J, leaving 16 bases between them. The CDR3 runs to 15 residues. Germline CDR1 reads SGDLS; CDR2 reads YYNGEE. CDR3 DNA: TGTGCCAGCAGCGGGAGCGGGGGAGTCGGCACTGAAGCTTTCTTT. This translates into CASSGSGGVGTEAFF.

This clone was observed once. This chain connects TRBV7-3 to TRBJ2-3, with 11 bases that match TRBD2. J gave up 4 bases and V 2 bases, and 11 bases lay outside the gene matches. Germline values: CDR1 SGHTA, CDR2 FQGTGA. The CDR3 has 18 residues. CDR3 bases: TGTGCCAGCAGCTTAGGTTTGTCGACTAGCGGGAAGTCAGATACGCAGTATTTT. Its protein is CASSLGLSTSGKSDTQYF.

CDR3 DNA: TGTGCCAGCAGCCCCGGGACCGCTAGCACAGATACGCAGTATTTT. Protein: CASSPGTASTDTQYF. The V and J genes are TRBV13 and TRBJ2-3; D is possibly TRBD1 or TRBD2 (5 bases each). The CDR3 is 15 amino acids. Trimming removed 5 bases from V and 0 bases from J, with 12 bases in between. Germline V lookup: CDR1 PRHDT, CDR2 FYEKMQ (reference sequence).

The chain carries TRBV7-6 and TRBJ2-2; no clear D. In germline, CDR1 is SGHVS, CDR2 FNYEAQ. The V and J ends lost 5 bases and 0 bases respectively, with 19 bases between them. CDR3 size: 18 residues. The CDR3 protein is CASSLSQGPNSNTGELFF. CDR3 bases: TGTGCCAGCAGCCTATCACAAGGGCCTAACTCGAACACCGGGGAGCTGTTTTTT. The variable domain in full, with the rest retrieved from reference TRBV7-6 and TRBJ2-2, is GAGVSQSPRYKVTKRGQDVALRCDPISGHVSLYWYRQALGQGPEFLTYFNYEAQQDKSGLPNDRFSAERPEGSISTLTIQRTEQRDSAMYRCASSLSQGPNSNTGELFFGEGSRLTVL.

This clone was observed once. The V call is TRBV28, the J call TRBJ2-5; 7 bases are shared with TRBD1. V lost 7 bases to trimming and J lost 1 base; unmatched junction nucleotides: 6. This CDR3 has 14 residues. The germline V gene encodes CDR1 MDHEN and CDR2 SYDVKM. The CDR3 DNA reads TGTGCCAGCACTATGACAGGGTTCCAAGAGACCCAGTACTTC. It specifies CASTMTGFQETQYF.

About this clone: Other DNA variants within this sample encode the same CDR3. The V gene is TRBV7-3, the J gene TRBJ2-3, with 14 bases fitting TRBD2. V lost 5 bases, J lost 2 bases, and 3 bases stayed unmatched. Germline CDR1 reads SGHTA; CDR2 reads FQGTGA. This CDR3 spans 16 amino acids. The CDR3 nucleotides are TGTGCCAGCAGCCCGGGACTAGCGGGGGACACAGATACGCAGTATTTT. The encoded protein is CASSPGLAGDTDTQYF.

A few counts support this clone. This chain uses TRBV30 with TRBJ2-5; D uncertain. Germline V gives CDR1 GTSNPN, CDR2 SVGIG (reference sequence). The V gene lost 7 bases and the J gene lost 1 base, with 13 bases spanning the gap. The CDR3 loop spans 13 amino acids. The CDR3 sequence: CAFQLGVQETQYF. As DNA, the CDR3 is TGTGCCTTCCAGCTAGGCGTCCAAGAGACCCAGTACTTC.

The chain recombines TRBV5-1 with TRBJ1-4, with 7 bases that match TRBD1. CDR1 and CDR2 from the germline V gene are SGHRS and YFSETQ. CDR3 length: 14 amino acids. Germline trimming cut 1 base from V and 7 bases from J; bases unmatched to any gene: 4. The DNA for the CDR3 is TGCGCCAGCAGCTTGATGACAGGGAGTGAAAAACTGTTTTTT. Its translation is CASSLMTGSEKLFF.

The gene calls are TRBV7-6 and TRBJ2-7, with TRBD2 as a possible D gene (5 bases). The germline CDR1 and CDR2 sequences are SGHVS and FNYEAQ. The CDR3 covers 12 residues. V was shortened by 5 bases and J by 7 bases, with 12 bases between the two germline ends. The DNA of the CDR3 is TGTGCCAGCAGCCCACTCCGAGGGGAGCAGTACTTC. This sequence encodes CASSPLRGEQYF.

The chain couples TRBV2 to TRBJ1-1, with D hard to call. Germline V gene lookup returns CDR1 SNHLY and CDR2 FYNNEI. Trimming pared 4 bases from V and 3 bases from J, leaving 9 bases between. The CDR3 loop spans 13 amino acids. CDR3 nucleotide sequence: TGTGCCAGCAGTGTCTCATGGGACACTGAAGCTTTCTTT. Protein product: CASSVSWDTEAFF.

This clone turned up a few times. The gene calls are TRBV7-9 and TRBJ2-1; tentative D call: TRBD1 (5 bases). The CDR3 runs 15 residues. Germline V gene sequence: CDR1 SEHNR, CDR2 FQNEAQ (reference sequence). V was clipped by 1 base and J by 0 bases, with 7 bases between them. In DNA, the CDR3 is TGTGCCAGCAGCTTAGGCCAGGGCTCCTACAATGAGCAGTTCTTC. Translated: CASSLGQGSYNEQFF.

This clone has more than one count but fewer than ten. V is TRBV4-2 and J is TRBJ1-3; maybe TRBD1 (5 bases). The germline gives CDR1 LGHNA, CDR2 YNFKEQ. The V end was cut by 5 bases, the J end by 0 bases, with 11 bases between. The CDR3 runs to 15 residues. The CDR3 nucleotides are TGTGCCAGCAGCATGGGACGGAACTCTGGAAACACCATATATTTT. As protein: CASSMGRNSGNTIYF.

The rearrangement uses TRBV5-1 and TRBJ1-5; D is ambiguous. The CDR3 loop spans 13 amino acids. Trimming took off 2 bases at V and 1 base at J, with 4 bases between the two ends. Germline loops: CDR1 SGHRS, CDR2 YFSETQ. The CDR3 protein is CASSFESNQPQHF. CDR3 in DNA: TGCGCCAGCAGCTTTGAGAGCAATCAGCCCCAGCATTTT.

The chain links TRBV5-1 to TRBJ2-1, with 7 bases matching TRBD1. The CDR3 totals 15 residues. Germline V gives CDR1 SGHRS, CDR2 YFSETQ. The J segment lost 2 bases and the V segment lost 4 bases, leaving 6 bases of the junction unmatched. CDR3 nucleotide sequence: TGCGCCAGCAGCAAACAACAGGGGCCCTACAATGAGCAGTTCTTC. Translation gives CASSKQQGPYNEQFF.

The chain employs TRBV9 and TRBJ2-1, with 7 bases lining up with TRBD2. From germline, CDR1 is SGDLS and CDR2 YYNGEE. The CDR3 runs 16 residues. After removal of 3 bases from V and 4 bases from J, the junction contained 10 bases not matched to a gene. Here the CDR3 DNA reads TGTGCCAGCAGCGCTCTCGGGGGAGGGATATACAATGAGCAGTTCTTC. Its protein is CASSALGGGIYNEQFF.

About this clone: A far more abundant clone sits one base away, making this likely a read error. Other nucleotide sequences from this sample produce the same CDR3. This chain connects TRBV6-4 to TRBJ2-1, with TRBD2 matching 8 bases. CDR3 length: 15 residues. Germline CDR1 and CDR2: MRHNA and SNTAGT. The CDR3 DNA is TGCGCCAGCAGTGACTCTAGCGGGTCCTACAATGAGCAGTTCTTC. It yields the protein CASSDSSGSYNEQFF.

For the CDR3, the DNA is TGTGCCACCAGCAGAGATGGGGCTAGCGGCCGAACGACCGGGGAGCTGTTTTTT. Protein product: CATSRDGASGRTTGELFF. The rearrangement uses TRBV15 and TRBJ2-2, with TRBD2 matching 7 bases. The ends lost 0 bases at V and 5 bases at J; junction bases unmatched: 12. CDR1 and CDR2 (germline): LNHNV, YYDKDF (reference sequence). CDR3 size: 18 residues.

This clone was observed at least ten times. The V and J genes are TRBV25-1 and TRBJ1-1; 10 nucleotides align to TRBD1. This CDR3 spans 18 amino acids. Trimming at V came to 3 bases and at J to 4 bases, leaving 14 bases not matched to a gene. The germline V gene has CDR1 MGHDK and CDR2 SYGVNS. The CDR3 DNA is TGTGCCAGCAGTGATGCGTTTCCGGGACAGGGGTCGGGCACTGAAGCTTTCTTT. This gives the protein CASSDAFPGQGSGTEAFF.

V is TRBV5-4 and J is TRBJ2-5, with 14 bases aligning to TRBD2. The better agreement between TRBJ2-7 and the DNA end casts doubt on the J call. The CDR3 runs 15 residues. CDR1 and CDR2 (germline): SGHNT, YYREEE (reference sequence). CDR3 sequence reads: CASSFGTSGSYEQYF. CDR3 DNA sequence: TGTGCCAGCAGCTTTGGGACTAGCGGGAGCTACGAGCAGTACTTC.

The chain uses TRBV28 and TRBJ2-7, with D perhaps being TRBD1 or TRBD2 (5 bases each). V lost 5 bases and J 6 bases, leaving 17 bases between the germline ends. Germline CDR1 reads MDHEN; CDR2 reads SYDVKM. The CDR3 extends over 14 amino acids. CDR3 in DNA: TGTGCCAGCAGTGACCCGGCAGGGACGACCGAGCAGTACTTC. It specifies CASSDPAGTTEQYF.